This T cell receptor (beta chain) was profiled in a study of cytomegalovirus exposure and HLA in healthy donors. PCR amplification relied on 60 Vbeta primers (plus 13 Jbeta primers). The method was immunoSEQ multiplex PCR; TCRdb's version includes in-frame clones alone and lacks a portion of them. The sample lists around 150,000 clones; 84% were seen once. This CDR3 is built from 15 residues. V lost 5 bases and J lost 0, with 13 bases in between. Germline assignment: CDR1 SGHAT and CDR2 FQNNGV. This clone has more than one count but fewer than ten. No antigen is known for it. The study's findings and limits: Presence/absence analysis assumed near-uniform sequencing depth across donors.

The genes are TRBV11-2 and TRBJ1-1, with D possibly matching TRBD1 (5 bases). Input material: PBMCs. The receptor's source is a man aged 18 to 30 in good health and CMV-seronegative. CDR3: CASSPWTRMNTEAFF. In DNA form, the CDR3 reads TGTGCCAGCAGCCCTTGGACACGTATGAACACTGAAGCTTTCTTT.